The T cell receptor (beta chain) described here comes from a study of blood T cells in healthy people across ages. The second PCR ran about 6 to 12 cycles with a sample-barcoded 5' primer and J-beta primers. TCRdb redid the calling of the 5' RACE reads with MiXCR, one entry per CDR3 protein. This sample has around 1.5 million distinct CDR3 sequences, with 45% to 70% found just once. The material sequenced was blood. This receptor was obtained from a man in his late teens or twenties in good health.

CDR3 coding DNA: TGTGCCATCAGTGAGAGGGTACAGGGGCCCTACGAGCAGTTCTTC. Protein sequence: CAISERVQGPYEQFF. The V call is TRBV10-3, the J call TRBJ2-1, with 7 bases aligning to TRBD1. The CDR3 is 15 residues long. Per germline, CDR1 ENHRY and CDR2 SYGVKD. With V trimmed by 2 bases and J by 10 bases, 11 bases remained unmatched.